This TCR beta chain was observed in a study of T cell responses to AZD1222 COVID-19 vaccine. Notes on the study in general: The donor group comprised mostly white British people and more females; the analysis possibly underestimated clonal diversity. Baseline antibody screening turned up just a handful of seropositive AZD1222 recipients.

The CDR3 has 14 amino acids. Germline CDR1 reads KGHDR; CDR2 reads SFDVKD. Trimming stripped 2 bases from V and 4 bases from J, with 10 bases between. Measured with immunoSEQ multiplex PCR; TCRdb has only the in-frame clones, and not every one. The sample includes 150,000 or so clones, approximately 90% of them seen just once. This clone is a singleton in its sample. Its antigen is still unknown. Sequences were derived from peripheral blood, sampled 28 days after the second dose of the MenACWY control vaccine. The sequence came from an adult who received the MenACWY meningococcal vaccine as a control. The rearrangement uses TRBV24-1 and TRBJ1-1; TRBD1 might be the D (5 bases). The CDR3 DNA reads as TGTGCCACCAGTGATTCGCAGGGCCCCACTGAAGCTTTCTTT. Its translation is CATSDSQGPTEAFF.